A single sample is the source of the 20 T cell receptor beta chains below, sequenced in a study of T cells in Graves' hyperthyroidism and ophthalmopathy. Amplification of TCR beta CDR3 regions used RNA as the template. HTBI primers were used for first-round RT-PCR of the TCR CDR3. TCRdb fed the multiplex PCR reads into MiXCR, producing one record per CDR3 protein. Of about 720,000 distinct CDR3 sequences listed, about 17% are singletons. The sequenced sample was blood. The receptors originated from a man younger than 35 with Graves' hyperthyroidism.

In its sample, this clonotype was seen many times. This rearrangement joins TRBV28 to TRBJ1-6; D not resolved. Germline V gene lookup returns CDR1 MDHEN and CDR2 SYDVKM. The V gene lost 8 bases and the J gene lost 1 base, with 9 bases spanning the gap. CDR3 length: 14 residues. CDR3 region: CASRVGSYNSPLHF. CDR3 DNA sequence: TGTGCCAGCCGAGTGGGTTCCTATAATTCACCCCTCCACTTT.

Many counts were recorded for this clonotype. The rearrangement links TRBV6-1 to TRBJ2-1; no clear D gene. The ends were cut back, 5 bases at V and 1 base at J, with 9 bases in the middle. CDR1 and CDR2 from the germline V gene are MNHNS and SASEGT. The CDR3 totals 14 residues. The CDR3: CASSWQTSYNEQFF. CDR3 bases: TGTGCCAGCAGTTGGCAAACATCCTACAATGAGCAGTTCTTC.

This clonotype was seen only a few times. This chain joins TRBV20-1 and TRBJ2-2; D is unresolved. CDR1 DFQATT and CDR2 SNEGSKA come from the germline V gene (reference sequence). The CDR3 has 13 residues. V shed 0 bases and J shed 6 bases, with 8 bases lying between them. CDR3 nucleotide sequence: TGCAGTGCTAGAGATGCCCTCTCCGGGGAGCTGTTTTTT. Its protein is CSARDALSGELFF.

This clonotype appeared a few times. This rearrangement joins TRBV10-3 to TRBJ2-3, with 8 positions matching TRBD1. The CDR3 contains 15 residues. With 6 bases clipped from V and 5 bases from J, the junction kept 10 bases outside the gene matches. CDR1 and CDR2 (germline): ENHRY, SYGVKD. In DNA, the CDR3 is TGTGCCATCAGCCCTTTGGGACAGGATGTAGATACGCAGTATTTT. Residues: CAISPLGQDVDTQYF.

This clonotype was detected many times. The chain has TRBV27 and TRBJ2-7, with 8 positions matching TRBD1. Germline CDR1 reads MNHEY; CDR2 reads SMNVEV (reference sequence). The CDR3 has 14 residues. The ends lost 5 bases at V and 5 bases at J; junction bases unmatched: 8. The CDR3, as DNA: TGTGCCAGCAGTCCCCAGGACAGGGACGACGAGCAGTACTTC. It encodes CASSPQDRDDEQYF.

In this sample, this clonotype turned up many times. The chain links TRBV3-1 to TRBJ2-5; TRBD2 is a possible D gene (5 bases). Between the trimmed V and J ends, which lost 2 bases and 5 bases, there was a span of 9 bases. Germline V lookup: CDR1 LGHDT, CDR2 YNNKEL (reference sequence). This CDR3 region has 13 residues. The CDR3, as DNA: TGTGCCAGCAGCCAAATGGCGGGCGAGACCCAGTACTTC. Translating gives CASSQMAGETQYF.

The sample holds a few counts of this clonotype. J is TRBJ2-1 and V is TRBV5-1; 14 bases align to TRBD2. Trimming cost V 4 bases and J 7 bases; bases outside gene matches: 7. The germline gives CDR1 SGHRS, CDR2 YFSETQ. This CDR3 contains 16 residues. CDR3 in amino acids: CASSLGLAGVRNEQFF. As DNA, the CDR3 is TGCGCCAGCAGCCTGGGACTAGCGGGAGTACGGAATGAGCAGTTCTTC.

This chain joins TRBV20-1 and TRBJ1-5; tentative D call: TRBD1 (5 bases). CDR1 DFQATT and CDR2 SNEGSKA come from the germline V gene (reference sequence). V was pared by 3 bases and J by 3 bases, with 9 bases between. The CDR3 covers 13 residues. CDR3 amino acids: CSARGPDNQPQHF. The CDR3 nucleotides read TGCAGTGCTAGGGGACCGGACAATCAGCCCCAGCATTTT.

J is TRBJ1-1 and V is TRBV19; no firm D call. Trimming took 4 bases from V and 6 from J, leaving 15 bases between them. CDR1 and CDR2 (germline): LNHDA, SQIVND (reference sequence). The CDR3 runs to 14 residues. The CDR3 reads CASSRTAMGSEAFF. In DNA form, the CDR3 reads TGTGCCAGTAGTAGAACAGCGATGGGCTCTGAAGCTTTCTTT.

The chain employs TRBV20-1 and TRBJ2-3, with 10 bases lining up with TRBD2. V lost 6 bases to trimming and J lost 4 bases; unmatched junction nucleotides: 7. CDR1 is DFQATT, CDR2 SNEGSKA, per germline (reference sequence). There are 14 residues in the CDR3. The DNA of the CDR3 is TGCAGTGCCCTAGCGGGAGAGGGAGCAGATACGCAGTATTTT. This translates into CSALAGEGADTQYF.

This clonotype has just a few counts. The chain combines TRBV5-8 with TRBJ2-2; D is unresolved. The germline V and J ends were trimmed by 4 bases and 6 bases, with 25 bases remaining between them. The V gene's germline CDR1 is SGHTS and CDR2 YDEGEE. This CDR3 spans 18 amino acids. The CDR3 coding sequence is TGTGCCAGCAGCCTGGAACTCAGCCGGCTTTATAAGCCCGGGGAGCTGTTTTTT. This translates into CASSLELSRLYKPGELFF.

This clonotype was picked up many times. The chain joins TRBV7-3 to TRBJ2-3, with D hard to call. This CDR3 is built from 15 residues. The germline V and J ends were trimmed by 0 bases and 0 bases, with 7 bases remaining between them. Per germline, CDR1 SGHTA and CDR2 FQGTGA. The CDR3 sequence: CASSLTGRSTDTQYF. In DNA, the CDR3 is TGTGCCAGCAGCTTAACCGGACGTAGCACAGATACGCAGTATTTT.

This clonotype was seen repeatedly, ten times or more. The rearrangement joins TRBV28 to TRBJ2-5, with 7 bases identical to TRBD2. Germline assignment: CDR1 MDHEN and CDR2 SYDVKM. This CDR3 has 15 residues. The trim removed 5 bases at V and 1 base at J, leaving 7 bases unmatched. This chain's CDR3 is CASSTPGLPQETQYF. For the CDR3, the DNA is TGTGCCAGCAGTACGCCGGGACTACCCCAAGAGACCCAGTACTTC.

This clonotype has at least ten counts. The V call is TRBV20-1, the J call TRBJ1-1, with no clear D. This CDR3 is built from 15 residues. Germline V gene data show CDR1 as DFQATT and CDR2 as SNEGSKA (reference sequence). Trimming shortened V by 1 base and J by 3 bases, and 15 bases separated the two germline ends. The CDR3 DNA follows: TGCAGTGCTAGAGTGGGAGGGTTACGGGACACTGAAGCTTTCTTT. Translated: CSARVGGLRDTEAFF.

Many counts were recorded for this clonotype. This chain uses TRBV5-5 with TRBJ1-5; no firm D call. The germline CDR1 and CDR2 sequences are SGHKS and YYEKEE (reference sequence). V dropped 4 bases and J dropped 3 bases, with 8 bases sitting between them. The CDR3 has 13 residues. CDR3 sequence: CASSPTVNQPQHF. The CDR3 DNA is TGTGCCAGCAGCCCGACGGTCAATCAGCCCCAGCATTTT.

This clonotype was counted at least ten times. The chain couples TRBV2 to TRBJ2-7; a weak D match, TRBD2 (6 bases). The CDR3 is made up of 15 amino acids. Trimming left V 4 bases short and J 0 bases short, with 13 bases between. Germline CDR1 reads SNHLY; CDR2 reads FYNNEI. DNA for the CDR3: TGTGCCAGCAGTGTGGGGCTAGCGTACTCCTACGAGCAGTACTTC. It yields the protein CASSVGLAYSYEQYF.

The chain combines TRBV7-2 with TRBJ2-3; D could derive from TRBD1 or TRBD2 (5 bases each). Looked up from germline, CDR1 is SGHTA and CDR2 is FQGNSA. The CDR3 spans 14 residues. Trimming took off 6 bases at V and 1 base at J, with 11 bases between the two ends. The CDR3 loop is CASRPRDGTDTQYF. The DNA for the CDR3 is TGTGCCAGCAGACCTCGGGACGGCACAGATACGCAGTATTTT.

Ten or more counts support this clonotype. V is TRBV7-8 and J is TRBJ2-5; 8 bases are a match to TRBD1. CDR1 is SGHVS and CDR2 is FQNEAQ in the germline V gene. V dropped 5 bases and J dropped 5; count of bases not matched to a gene: 13. The CDR3 loop spans 16 amino acids. Here the CDR3 DNA reads TGTGCCAGCAGCAGAGAGGGGTTCAGGGGGCGTGAGACCCAGTACTTC. It codes for CASSREGFRGRETQYF.

V and J are TRBV20-1 and TRBJ1-3; no definite D call. Trimming stripped 5 bases from V and 2 bases from J, with 7 bases between. Germline CDR1 and CDR2: DFQATT and SNEGSKA (reference sequence). CDR3 size: 12 residues. CDR3 region: CSAPGAGNTIYF. The CDR3 bases are TGCAGTGCTCCAGGTGCTGGAAACACCATATATTTT.

The chain uses TRBV4-1 and TRBJ2-4; possibly TRBD1 or TRBD2 for D (5 bases each). CDR1 MGHRA and CDR2 YSYEKL come from the germline V gene. Between the trimmed V and J ends, which lost 3 bases and 0 bases, there was a span of 18 bases. This CDR3 spans 18 amino acids. The CDR3 DNA sequence: TGCGCCAGCAGCCAGGCCCGAGGGACCAGTCTAGCCAAAAACATTCAGTACTTC. Translation: CASSQARGTSLAKNIQYF.